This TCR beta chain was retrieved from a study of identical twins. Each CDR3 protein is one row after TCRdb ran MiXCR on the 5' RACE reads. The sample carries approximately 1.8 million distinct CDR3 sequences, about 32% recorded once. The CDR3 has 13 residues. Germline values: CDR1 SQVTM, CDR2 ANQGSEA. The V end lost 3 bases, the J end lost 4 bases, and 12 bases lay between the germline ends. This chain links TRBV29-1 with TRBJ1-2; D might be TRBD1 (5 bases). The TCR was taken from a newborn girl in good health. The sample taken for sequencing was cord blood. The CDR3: CSVEGGSGYGYTF. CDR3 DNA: TGCAGCGTTGAGGGGGGGAGTGGCTATGGCTACACCTTC.